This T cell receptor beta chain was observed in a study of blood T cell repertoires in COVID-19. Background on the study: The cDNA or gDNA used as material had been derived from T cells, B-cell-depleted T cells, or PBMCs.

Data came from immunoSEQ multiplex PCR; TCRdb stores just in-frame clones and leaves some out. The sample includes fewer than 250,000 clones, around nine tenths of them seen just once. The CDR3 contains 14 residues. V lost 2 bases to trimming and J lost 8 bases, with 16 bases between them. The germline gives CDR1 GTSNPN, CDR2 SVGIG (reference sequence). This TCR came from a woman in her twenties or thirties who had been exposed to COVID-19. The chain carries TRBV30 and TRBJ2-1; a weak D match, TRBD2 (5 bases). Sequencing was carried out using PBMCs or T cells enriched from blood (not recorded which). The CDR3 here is CAWSNIASYDEQFF. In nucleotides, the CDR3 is TGTGCCTGGAGTAATATAGCGTCCTATGATGAGCAGTTCTTC.